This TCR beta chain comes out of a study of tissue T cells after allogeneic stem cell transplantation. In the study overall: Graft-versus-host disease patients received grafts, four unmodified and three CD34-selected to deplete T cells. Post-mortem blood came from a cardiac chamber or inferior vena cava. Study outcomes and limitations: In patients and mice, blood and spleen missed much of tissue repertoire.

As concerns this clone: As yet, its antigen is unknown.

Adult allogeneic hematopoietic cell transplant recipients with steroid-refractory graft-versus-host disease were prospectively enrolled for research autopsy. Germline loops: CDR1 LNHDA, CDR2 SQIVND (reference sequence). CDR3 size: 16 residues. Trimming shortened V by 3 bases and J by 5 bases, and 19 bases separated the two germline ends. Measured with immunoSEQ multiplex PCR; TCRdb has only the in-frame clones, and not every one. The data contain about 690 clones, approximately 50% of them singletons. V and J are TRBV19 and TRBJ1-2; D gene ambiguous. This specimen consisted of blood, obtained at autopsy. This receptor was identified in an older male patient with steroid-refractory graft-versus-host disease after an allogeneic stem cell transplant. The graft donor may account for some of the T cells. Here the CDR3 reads CASSITVGDTRYGYTF. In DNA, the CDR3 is TGTGCCAGTAGTATCACCGTGGGCGACACTAGATATGGCTACACCTTC. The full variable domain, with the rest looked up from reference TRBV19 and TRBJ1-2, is DGGITQSPKYLFRKEGQNVTLSCEQNLNHDAMYWYRQDPGQGLRLIYYSQIVNDFQKGDIAEGYSVSREKKESFPLTVTSAQKNPTAFYLCASSITVGDTRYGYTFGSGTRLTVV.